This record looks at one T cell receptor (beta chain) sequence and its context. In germline, CDR1 is SEHNR, CDR2 FQNEAQ (reference sequence). The length of the CDR3 is 16 residues. The trim removed 5 bases at V and 4 bases at J, leaving 11 bases unmatched. The PCR had 60 Vbeta and 13 Jbeta primers. TCRdb's copy holds only in-frame clones and misses some; the assay was immunoSEQ multiplex PCR. Here the sample spans 150,000 to 200,000 clones, roughly four fifths being singletons. These data belong to a study of cytomegalovirus exposure and HLA in healthy donors. The sequence derives from a man between 40 and 49 years old in good health and CMV-seropositive. This chain joins TRBV7-9 and TRBJ2-3; 8 bases align to TRBD2. The sample taken for sequencing was PBMCs. CDR3: CASSLLTSAEADTQYF. The DNA for the CDR3 is TGTGCCAGCAGCCTCCTGACTAGCGCTGAGGCAGATACGCAGTATTTT.